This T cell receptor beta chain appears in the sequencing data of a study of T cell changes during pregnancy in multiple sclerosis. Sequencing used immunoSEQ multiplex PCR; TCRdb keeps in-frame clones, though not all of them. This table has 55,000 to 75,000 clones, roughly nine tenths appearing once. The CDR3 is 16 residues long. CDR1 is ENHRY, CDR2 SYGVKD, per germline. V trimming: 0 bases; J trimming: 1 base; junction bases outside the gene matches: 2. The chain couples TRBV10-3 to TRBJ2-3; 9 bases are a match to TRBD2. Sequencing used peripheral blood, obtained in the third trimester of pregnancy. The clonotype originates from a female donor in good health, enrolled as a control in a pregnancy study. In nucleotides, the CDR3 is TGTGCCATCAGTGAGTCGGCTAGCGGGGGCACAGATACGCAGTATTTT. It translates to CAISESASGGTDTQYF.